This T cell receptor beta chain was recorded in a study of CD8 T cells in Susac syndrome. Across the whole study: Treatment status at blood draw for the Susac syndrome patients was therapy-naive, corticosteroids, or intravenous immunoglobulin alone. Study-wide results and caveats: CD8+ clonal expansion in Susac was maximal in TEMRA cells and in active patients. A relatively small number of individuals underwent TCR sequencing and HLA analysis.

The authors carried out high-throughput sequencing of TCR beta. They applied it to CD8+ and CD4+ T cells obtained from blood. Reverse transcription of roughly 0.45 to 1 ug RNA was performed with random hexamers. TCRdb used MiXCR to reprocess the immunoSEQ multiplex PCR reads, holding one entry per CDR3 protein. This sample yields some 96,000 distinct CDR3 sequences, of which about 95% are seen a single time; around 0.3% belongs to the top ten. Trimming stripped 4 bases from V and 6 bases from J, with 19 bases between. This CDR3 has 15 residues. Germline CDR1 is SGHDT and CDR2 is YYEEEE. As to this clonotype: Its specificity is unknown.

This chain uses TRBV5-6 with TRBJ1-2; D is uncertain. This TCR was sampled from a human donor with Susac syndrome. Material: CD8+ T cells from PBMCs. The CDR3 loop reads CASSPLASPVDGYTF. CDR3 sequence (DNA): TGTGCCAGCAGCCCCCTGGCAAGCCCGGTTGATGGCTACACCTTC.